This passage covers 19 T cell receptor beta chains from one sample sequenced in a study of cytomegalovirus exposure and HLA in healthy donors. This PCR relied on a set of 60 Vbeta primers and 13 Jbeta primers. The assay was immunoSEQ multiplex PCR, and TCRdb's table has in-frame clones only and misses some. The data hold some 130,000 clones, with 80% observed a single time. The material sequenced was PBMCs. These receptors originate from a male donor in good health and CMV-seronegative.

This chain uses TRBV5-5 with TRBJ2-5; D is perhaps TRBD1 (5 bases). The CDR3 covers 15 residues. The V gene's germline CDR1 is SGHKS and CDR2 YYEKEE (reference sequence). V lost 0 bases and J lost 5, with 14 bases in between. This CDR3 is CASSLGVRVGETQYF. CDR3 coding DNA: TGTGCCAGCAGCTTGGGAGTCAGGGTTGGGGAGACCCAGTACTTC.

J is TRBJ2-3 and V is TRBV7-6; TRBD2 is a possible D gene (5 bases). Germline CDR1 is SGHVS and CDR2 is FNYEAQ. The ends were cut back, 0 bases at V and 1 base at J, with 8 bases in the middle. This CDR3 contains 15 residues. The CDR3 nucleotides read TGTGCCAGCAGCTTAGCCCCAGCGGGCACAGATACGCAGTATTTT. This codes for CASSLAPAGTDTQYF.

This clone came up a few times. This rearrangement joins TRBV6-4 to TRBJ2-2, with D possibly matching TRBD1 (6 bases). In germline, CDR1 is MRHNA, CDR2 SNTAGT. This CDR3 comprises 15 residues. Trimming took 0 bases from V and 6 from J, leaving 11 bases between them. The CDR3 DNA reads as TGTGCCAGCAGTGACTCGATTAGGGGGTCCGGGGAGCTGTTTTTT. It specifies CASSDSIRGSGELFF.

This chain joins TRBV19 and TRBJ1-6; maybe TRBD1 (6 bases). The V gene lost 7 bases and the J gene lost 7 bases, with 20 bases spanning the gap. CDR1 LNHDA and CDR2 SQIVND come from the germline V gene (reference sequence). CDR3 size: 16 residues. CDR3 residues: CASTHLRGQLNSPLHF. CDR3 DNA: TGTGCCAGTACCCACCTAAGGGGACAACTCAATTCACCCCTCCACTTT.

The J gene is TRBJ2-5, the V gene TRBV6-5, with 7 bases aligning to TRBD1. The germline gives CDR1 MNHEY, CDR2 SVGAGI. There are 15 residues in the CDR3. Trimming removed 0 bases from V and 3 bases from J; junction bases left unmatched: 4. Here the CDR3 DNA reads TGTGCCAGCAGTTACTCGAGTGGGACAGAAGAGACCCAGTACTTC. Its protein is CASSYSSGTEETQYF.

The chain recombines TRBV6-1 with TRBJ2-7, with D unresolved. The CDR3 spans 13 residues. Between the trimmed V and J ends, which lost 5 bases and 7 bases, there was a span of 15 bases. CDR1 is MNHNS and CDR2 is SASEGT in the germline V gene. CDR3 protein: CASSPSVLGEQYF. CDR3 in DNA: TGTGCCAGCAGTCCATCGGTTCTCGGGGAGCAGTACTTC.

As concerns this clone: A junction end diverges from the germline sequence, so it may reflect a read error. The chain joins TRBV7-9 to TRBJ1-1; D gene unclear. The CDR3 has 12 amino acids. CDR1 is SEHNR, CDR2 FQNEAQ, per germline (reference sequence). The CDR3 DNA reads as TGTTCCAGCAGCTTATTTCAGGATGAAGCTTTCTTT. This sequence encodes CSSSLFQDEAFF. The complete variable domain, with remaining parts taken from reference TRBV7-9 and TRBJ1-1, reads DTGVSQNPRHKITKRGQNVTFRCDPISEHNRLYWYRQTLGQGPEFLTYFQNEAQLEKSRLLSDRFSAERPKGSFSTLEIQRTEQGDSAMYLCSSSLFQDEAFFGQGTRLTVV.

The CDR3 nucleotides are TGTGCCAGCAGACGAAAAGCCTCTGGAAACACCATATATTTT. It yields the protein CASRRKASGNTIYF. The chain carries TRBV6-5 and TRBJ1-3, with unresolved D. Deletions cut 6 bases from V and 0 bases from J, with 9 bases between. The CDR3 runs 14 residues. Germline lookup yields CDR1 MNHEY and CDR2 SVGAGI.

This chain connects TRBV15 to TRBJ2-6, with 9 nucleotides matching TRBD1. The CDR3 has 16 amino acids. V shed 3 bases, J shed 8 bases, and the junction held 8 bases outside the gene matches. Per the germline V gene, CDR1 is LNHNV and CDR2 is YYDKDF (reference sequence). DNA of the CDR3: TGTGCCACCAGCAGTGGAAGGACAGGGGTAACCAACGTCCTGACTTTC. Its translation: CATSSGRTGVTNVLTF.

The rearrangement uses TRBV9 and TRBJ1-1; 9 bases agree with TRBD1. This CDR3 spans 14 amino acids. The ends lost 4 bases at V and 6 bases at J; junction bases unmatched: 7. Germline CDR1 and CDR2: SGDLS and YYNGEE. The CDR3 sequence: CASSSTGGTAEAFF. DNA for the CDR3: TGTGCCAGCAGCAGTACAGGGGGCACAGCTGAAGCTTTCTTT.

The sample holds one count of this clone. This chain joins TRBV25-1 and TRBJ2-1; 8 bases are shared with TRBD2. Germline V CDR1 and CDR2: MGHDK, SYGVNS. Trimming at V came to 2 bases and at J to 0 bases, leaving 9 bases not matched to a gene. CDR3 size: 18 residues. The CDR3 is CASSELAGIGGSYNEQFF. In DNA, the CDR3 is TGTGCCAGCAGTGAACTAGCGGGTATAGGTGGCTCCTACAATGAGCAGTTCTTC.

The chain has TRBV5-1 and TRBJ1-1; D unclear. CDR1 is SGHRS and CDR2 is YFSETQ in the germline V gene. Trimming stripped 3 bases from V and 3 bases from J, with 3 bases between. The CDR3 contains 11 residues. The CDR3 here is CASSSYTEAFF. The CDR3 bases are TGCGCCAGCAGCTCCTACACTGAAGCTTTCTTT. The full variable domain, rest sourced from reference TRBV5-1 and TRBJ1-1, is KAGVTQTPRYLIKTRGQQVTLSCSPISGHRSVSWYQQTPGQGLQFLFEYFSETQRNKGNFPGRFSGRQFSNSRSEMNVSTLELGDSALYLCASSSYTEAFFGQGTRLTVV.

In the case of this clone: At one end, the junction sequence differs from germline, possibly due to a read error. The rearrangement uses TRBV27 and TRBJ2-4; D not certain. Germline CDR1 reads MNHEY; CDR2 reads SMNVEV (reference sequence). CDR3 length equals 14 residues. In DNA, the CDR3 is TGTGCCAGCAGTTTATCTTATGTCGATAACAGTCAGTACTTC. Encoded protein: CASSLSYVDNSQYF.

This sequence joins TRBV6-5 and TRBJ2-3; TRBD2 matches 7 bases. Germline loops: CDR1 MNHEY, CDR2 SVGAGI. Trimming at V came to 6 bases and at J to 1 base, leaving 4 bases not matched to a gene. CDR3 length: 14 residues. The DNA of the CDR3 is TGTGCCAGCAGCAACCGGGGGGGCACAGATACGCAGTATTTT. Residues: CASSNRGGTDTQYF.

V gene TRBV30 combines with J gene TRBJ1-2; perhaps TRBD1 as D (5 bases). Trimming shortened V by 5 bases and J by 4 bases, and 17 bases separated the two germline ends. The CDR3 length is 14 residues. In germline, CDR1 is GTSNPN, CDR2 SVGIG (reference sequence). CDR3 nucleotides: TGTGCCTGGTACCAGGGCCAGATTCGCTATGGCTACACCTTC. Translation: CAWYQGQIRYGYTF.

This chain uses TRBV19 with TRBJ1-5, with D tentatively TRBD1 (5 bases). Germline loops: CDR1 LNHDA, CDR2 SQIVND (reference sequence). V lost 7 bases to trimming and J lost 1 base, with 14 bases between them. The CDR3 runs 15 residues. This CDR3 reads CASIQGRGSNQPQHF. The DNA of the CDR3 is TGTGCCAGTATCCAGGGAAGGGGAAGCAATCAGCCCCAGCATTTT. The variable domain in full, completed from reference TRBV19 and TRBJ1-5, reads DGGITQSPKYLFRKEGQNVTLSCEQNLNHDAMYWYRQDPGQGLRLIYYSQIVNDFQKGDIAEGYSVSREKKESFPLTVTSAQKNPTAFYLCASIQGRGSNQPQHFGDGTRLSIL.

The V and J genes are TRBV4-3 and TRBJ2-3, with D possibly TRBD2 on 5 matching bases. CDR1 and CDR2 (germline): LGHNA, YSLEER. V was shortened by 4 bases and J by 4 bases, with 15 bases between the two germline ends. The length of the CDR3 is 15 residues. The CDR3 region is CASSPYGVGADTQYF. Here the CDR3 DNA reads TGCGCCAGCAGCCCCTACGGGGTTGGCGCAGATACGCAGTATTTT.

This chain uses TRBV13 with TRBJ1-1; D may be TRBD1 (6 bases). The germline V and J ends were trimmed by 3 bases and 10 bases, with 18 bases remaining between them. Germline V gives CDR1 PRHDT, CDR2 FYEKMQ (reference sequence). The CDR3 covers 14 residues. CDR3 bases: TGTGCCAGCAGCTTGTCAGGGAGGGGGGTCGGAGCTTTCTTT. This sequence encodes CASSLSGRGVGAFF.

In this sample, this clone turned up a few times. CDR3 DNA: TGTGCCAGCAAGGGGACAGGGCTCTATGGCTACACCTTC. Its translation: CASKGTGLYGYTF. V is TRBV6-5 and J is TRBJ1-2; 9 bases are shared with TRBD1. Germline CDR1 is MNHEY and CDR2 is SVGAGI. Trimming at V came to 7 bases and at J to 4 bases, leaving 4 bases not matched to a gene. This CDR3 is 13 amino acids long.